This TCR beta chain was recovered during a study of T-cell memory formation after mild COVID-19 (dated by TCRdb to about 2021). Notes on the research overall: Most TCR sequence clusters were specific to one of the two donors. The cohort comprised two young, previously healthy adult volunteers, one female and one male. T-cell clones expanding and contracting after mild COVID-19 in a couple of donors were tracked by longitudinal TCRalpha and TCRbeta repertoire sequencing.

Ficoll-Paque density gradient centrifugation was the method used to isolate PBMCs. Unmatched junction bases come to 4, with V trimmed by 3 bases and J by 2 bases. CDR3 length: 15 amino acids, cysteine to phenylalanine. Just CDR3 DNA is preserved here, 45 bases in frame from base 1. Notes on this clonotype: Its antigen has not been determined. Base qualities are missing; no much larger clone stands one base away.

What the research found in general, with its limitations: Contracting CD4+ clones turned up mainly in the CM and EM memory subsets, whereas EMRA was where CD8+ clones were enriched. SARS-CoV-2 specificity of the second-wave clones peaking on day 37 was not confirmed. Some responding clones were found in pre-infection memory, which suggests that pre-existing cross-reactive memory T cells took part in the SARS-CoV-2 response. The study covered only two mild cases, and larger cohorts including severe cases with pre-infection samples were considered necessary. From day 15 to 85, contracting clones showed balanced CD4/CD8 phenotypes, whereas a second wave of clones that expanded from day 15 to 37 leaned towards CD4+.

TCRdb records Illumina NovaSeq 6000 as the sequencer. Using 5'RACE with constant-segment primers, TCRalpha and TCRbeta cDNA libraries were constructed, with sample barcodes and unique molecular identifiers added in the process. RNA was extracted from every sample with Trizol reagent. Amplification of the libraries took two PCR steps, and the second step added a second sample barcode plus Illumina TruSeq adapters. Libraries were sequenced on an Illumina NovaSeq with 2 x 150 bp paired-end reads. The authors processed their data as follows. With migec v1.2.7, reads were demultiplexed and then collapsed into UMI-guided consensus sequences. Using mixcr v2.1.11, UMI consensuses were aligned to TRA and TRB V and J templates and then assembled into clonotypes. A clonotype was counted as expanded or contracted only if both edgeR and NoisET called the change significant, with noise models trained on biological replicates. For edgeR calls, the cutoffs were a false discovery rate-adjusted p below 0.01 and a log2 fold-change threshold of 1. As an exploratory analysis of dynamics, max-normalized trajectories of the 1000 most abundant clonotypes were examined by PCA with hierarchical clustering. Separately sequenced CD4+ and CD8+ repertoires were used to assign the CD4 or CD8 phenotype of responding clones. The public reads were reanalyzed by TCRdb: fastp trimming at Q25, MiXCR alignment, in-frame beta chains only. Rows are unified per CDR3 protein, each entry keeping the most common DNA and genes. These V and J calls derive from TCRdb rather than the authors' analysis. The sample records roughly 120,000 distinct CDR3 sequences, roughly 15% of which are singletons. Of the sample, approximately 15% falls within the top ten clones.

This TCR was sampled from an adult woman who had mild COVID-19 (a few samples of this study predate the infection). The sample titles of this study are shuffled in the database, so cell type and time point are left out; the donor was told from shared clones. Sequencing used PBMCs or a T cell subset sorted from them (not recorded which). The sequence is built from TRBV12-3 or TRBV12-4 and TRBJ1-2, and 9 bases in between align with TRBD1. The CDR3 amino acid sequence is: CASSFPGQGNYGYTF. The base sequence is TGTGCCAGCAGTTTTCCCGGACAGGGGAACTATGGCTACACCTTC.